The 31 T cell receptor beta chains below were found in one sample sequenced in a study of glioma-infiltrating T cells. The iRepertoire nested amplicon-rescue multiplex PCR amplified TCR alpha and beta CDR3s from RNA. TCRdb reprocessed the multiplex PCR reads with MiXCR, giving one entry per CDR3 protein. The sample carries about 180,000 distinct CDR3 sequences, 43% recorded once. The sample comprised glioma tissue, nonneoplastic brain tissue, or PBMCs (not recorded which). These TCRs come from a human donor with low-grade glioma or glioblastoma, undergoing nonglioma brain surgery, or in good health (not recorded which).

To note about this clonotype: No DNA is shown, since the ends of the CDR3 on it are uncertain; the CDR3 is the one TCRdb lists. This chain uses TRBV6-2 or TRBV6-3 with TRBJ2-1. The CDR3 adds up to 24 amino acids, both ends counted. CDR1 and CDR2 from the germline V gene are MNHEY and SVGEGT. This CDR3 reads CASSSPTAFYLCASSNHDGQPQFF.

A remark on this clonotype: Given a much more abundant clone one base away, this may be a read error. The chain recombines TRBV2 with TRBJ1-1; no clear D. Deletions cut 6 bases from V and 7 bases from J, with 12 bases between. The CDR3 length is 12 residues. Germline CDR1 SNHLY, CDR2 FYNNEI. CDR3 DNA: TGTGCCAGCAGGGAGACTTTGATTGAAGCTTTCTTT. It codes for CASRETLIEAFF. Drawing the rest from reference TRBV2 and TRBJ1-1, the complete variable domain is EPEVTQTPSHQVTQMGQEVILRCVPISNHLYFYWYRQILGQKVEFLVSFYNNEISEKSEIFDDQFSVERPDGSNFTLKIRSTKLEDSAMYFCASRETLIEAFFGQGTRLTVV.

V is TRBV18 and J is TRBJ1-4, with 8 bases that match TRBD1. The CDR3 is 13 amino acids. Germline V lookup: CDR1 KGHSH, CDR2 LQKENI. The trim removed 4 bases at V and 8 bases at J, leaving 3 bases unmatched. The CDR3 here is CASSLRGPEKLFF. In DNA form, the CDR3 reads TGTGCCAGCTCACTCAGGGGGCCGGAAAAACTGTTTTTT.

This clonotype occurred many times. The genes are TRBV20-1 and TRBJ1-5, with D unclear. Trimming left V 5 bases short and J 2 bases short, with 13 bases between. Germline CDR1 and CDR2: DFQATT and SNEGSKA (reference sequence). CDR3 length: 14 residues. CDR3 loop: CSAESGRGNQPQHF. CDR3 nucleotides: TGCAGTGCTGAGTCGGGTAGGGGCAATCAGCCCCAGCATTTT.

CDR3 loop: CSQSGRATDTQYF. CDR3 DNA: TGCAGTCAGAGCGGGAGAGCTACAGATACGCAGTATTTT. The chain carries TRBV20-1 and TRBJ2-3; 8 bases agree with TRBD2. The germline V gene encodes CDR1 DFQATT and CDR2 SNEGSKA (reference sequence). With V trimmed by 8 bases and J by 3 bases, 7 bases remained unmatched. The CDR3 extends over 13 amino acids.

Of note for this clonotype: A much larger clone lies a single base off, so this may be a read error. The chain combines TRBV20-1 with TRBJ1-4; possible D gene TRBD1, 5 bases. The germline V gene encodes CDR1 DFQATT and CDR2 SNEGSKA (reference sequence). The CDR3 is 13 residues long. CDR3 protein: CSAPGLVNEELFF. CDR3 coding DNA: TGCAGTGCTCCGGGACTAGTTAATGAAGAACTGTTTTTT.

Only one count was recorded for this clonotype. The chain uses TRBV7-2 and TRBJ2-7; D possibly corresponds to TRBD2 (5 bases). This CDR3 is built from 13 residues. The V gene lost 2 bases and the J gene lost 5 bases, with 10 bases spanning the gap. Germline values: CDR1 SGHTA, CDR2 FQGNSA. The CDR3 region has the DNA TGTGCCAGCAGCTTACGGGATAGGCACGAGCAGTACTTC. Protein sequence: CASSLRDRHEQYF.

This sequence joins TRBV7-9 and TRBJ2-1, with D perhaps given as TRBD1 or TRBD2 (5 bases each). Trimming stripped 5 bases from V and 11 bases from J, with 25 bases between. The CDR3 is 16 residues long. Germline CDR1 and CDR2: SEHNR and FQNEAQ (reference sequence). The chain's CDR3 is CASSPPLGEYAHKQFF. In DNA, the CDR3 is TGTGCCAGCAGCCCCCCCCTGGGGGAGTACGCCCATAAGCAGTTCTTC. The full variable domain, its missing parts supplied by reference TRBV7-9 and TRBJ2-1, is DTGVSQNPRHKITKRGQNVTFRCDPISEHNRLYWYRQTLGQGPEFLTYFQNEAQLEKSRLLSDRFSAERPKGSFSTLEIQRTEQGDSAMYLCASSPPLGEYAHKQFFGPGTRLTVL.

This clonotype came up many times. The chain has TRBV25-1 and TRBJ2-7, with D possibly being TRBD2 (6 bases). This CDR3 has 15 residues. Per germline, CDR1 MGHDK and CDR2 SYGVNS. The V end was cut by 2 bases, the J end by 3 bases, with 14 bases between. CDR3 sequence reads: CASSEMEGRFYEQYF. CDR3 in DNA: TGTGCCAGCAGTGAAATGGAGGGGCGGTTCTACGAGCAGTACTTC.

This chain connects TRBV7-9 to TRBJ2-7; either TRBD1 or TRBD2 may fit D (5 bases each). The CDR3 spans 13 residues. V dropped 5 bases and J dropped 4 bases, with 12 bases sitting between them. Germline CDR1 reads SEHNR; CDR2 reads FQNEAQ (reference sequence). CDR3 sequence (DNA): TGTGCCAGCAGCACATCCAGGGAGTACGAGCAGTACTTC. It is translated as CASSTSREYEQYF.

The chain couples TRBV6-1 to TRBJ1-5; weak D call: TRBD1 (5 bases). The V end was cut by 8 bases, the J end by 4 bases, with 15 bases between. The CDR3 has 14 residues. CDR1 is MNHNS and CDR2 is SASEGT in the germline V gene. The CDR3 sequence is CASGRKGMNQPQHF. CDR3 nucleotides: TGTGCCAGCGGCCGCAAGGGGATGAATCAGCCCCAGCATTTT.

The J gene is TRBJ2-1, the V gene TRBV2; TRBD2 aligns across 8 bases. The CDR3 has 14 residues. CDR1 and CDR2 (germline): SNHLY, FYNNEI. Losses at the gene ends were 6 bases for V and 4 bases for J; bases not matched to a gene: 5. The CDR3 DNA reads TGTGCCAGCAGCAGCGGGAGCGGGTACAATGAGCAGTTCTTC. Translation gives CASSSGSGYNEQFF.

This clonotype was counted ten times or more. The rearrangement uses TRBV7-2 and TRBJ1-3; D may be TRBD1 (5 bases). This CDR3 contains 15 residues. Trimming removed 0 bases from V and 1 base from J, with 7 bases in between. The germline V gene has CDR1 SGHTA and CDR2 FQGNSA. CDR3 amino acids: CASSLAGASGNTIYF. The CDR3 nucleotides read TGTGCCAGCAGCTTAGCCGGGGCGTCTGGAAACACCATATATTTT.

Turning to this clonotype: Just one base apart from a much larger clone, this may be a read error. This chain's CDR3 is CAGGPSDRRGTQYF. Written as DNA, the CDR3 is TGTGCCGGAGGGCCTTCGGACCGGAGGGGTACGCAGTATTTT. This sequence joins TRBV2 and TRBJ2-3, with a weak D call TRBD2 (6 bases). The CDR3 consists of 14 residues. Germline lookup yields CDR1 SNHLY and CDR2 FYNNEI. V lost 11 bases and J lost 8, with 23 bases in between.

The sample holds a few counts of this clonotype. This sequence joins TRBV12-3 or TRBV12-4 and TRBJ2-1; possible D gene TRBD2, 5 bases. CDR3 length equals 14 residues. V was trimmed by 10 bases and J by 6 bases, leaving 19 bases between them. The CDR3 DNA reads TGTGCCACTTTAGCGACGGAGGTTCTCAATGAGCAGTTCTTC. It is translated as CATLATEVLNEQFF.

This clonotype was recorded many times. The gene calls are TRBV28 and TRBJ2-7, with 8 bases lining up with TRBD2. Germline values: CDR1 MDHEN, CDR2 SYDVKM. This CDR3 is 14 amino acids long. V lost 7 bases, J lost 3 bases, and 8 bases stayed unmatched. Here the CDR3 reads CASTPVAGGYEQYF. The CDR3 region has the DNA TGTGCCAGCACCCCCGTGGCGGGAGGCTACGAGCAGTACTTC.

This clonotype showed up many times. The chain is built from TRBV6-1 and TRBJ2-3; D is possibly TRBD2 (6 bases). The CDR3 is made up of 14 amino acids. Germline assignment: CDR1 MNHNS and CDR2 SASEGT. V shed 7 bases and J shed 6 bases, with 17 bases lying between them. CDR3 amino acids: CASTPATGVDTQYF. The DNA for the CDR3 is TGTGCCAGCACCCCGGCAACGGGGGTGGATACGCAGTATTTT.

CDR3 DNA: TGTGCCAGCTCACAACCGGGACCGGTGGGAGAGACCCAGTACTTC. Translation gives CASSQPGPVGETQYF. The chain combines TRBV18 with TRBJ2-5; D assignment may be TRBD1 or TRBD2 (5 bases each). The germline V and J ends were trimmed by 4 bases and 4 bases, with 16 bases remaining between them. The length of the CDR3 is 15 residues. Looked up from germline, CDR1 is KGHSH and CDR2 is LQKENI.

The count of this clonotype is one. The chain carries TRBV7-6 and TRBJ2-2; 7 positions agree with TRBD1. The CDR3 runs 14 residues. J was trimmed by 3 bases and V by 7 bases; bases with no gene match: 5. Germline values: CDR1 SGHVS, CDR2 FNYEAQ. This CDR3 reads CASTLTGDTGELFF. DNA of the CDR3: TGTGCCAGCACCCTCACAGGGGACACCGGGGAGCTGTTTTTT.

As for this clonotype: Being one base from a much bigger clone, this may be a read error. The chain combines TRBV7-2 with TRBJ2-7; D perhaps matches TRBD2 (5 bases). V was cut by 7 bases and J by 4 bases, with 11 bases left in between. The CDR3 is 12 amino acids. Germline V lookup: CDR1 SGHTA, CDR2 FQGNSA. The CDR3 reads CASIFGEYEQYF. DNA for the CDR3: TGTGCCAGCATCTTCGGGGAGTACGAGCAGTACTTC.

The chain joins TRBV9 to TRBJ2-7; TRBD1 matches 8 bases. The trim removed 0 bases at V and 7 bases at J, leaving 9 bases unmatched. CDR1 and CDR2 from the germline V gene are SGDLS and YYNGEE. The CDR3 totals 15 residues. The CDR3 reads CASSVGGQGAKEQYF. The CDR3 bases are TGTGCCAGCAGCGTAGGGGGCCAGGGGGCTAAGGAGCAGTACTTC.

This clonotype was observed a few times. V gene TRBV19 combines with J gene TRBJ2-5, with 8 bases fitting TRBD1. The ends lost 2 bases at V and 5 bases at J; junction bases unmatched: 4. This CDR3 is 14 amino acids long. Germline assignment: CDR1 LNHDA and CDR2 SQIVND (reference sequence). In nucleotides, the CDR3 is TGTGCCAGTAGTATACGGACAGGGTTGGAGACCCAGTACTTC. Protein: CASSIRTGLETQYF.

In its sample, this clonotype was seen many times. V usage is TRBV20-1 and J usage is TRBJ2-7; 16 bases map to TRBD2. The CDR3 is 16 amino acids. Trimming cost V 2 bases and J 2 bases; bases outside gene matches: 3. Germline CDR1 DFQATT, CDR2 SNEGSKA (reference sequence). The CDR3 region is CSARKGLAGGPYEQYF. Written as DNA, the CDR3 is TGCAGTGCTAGAAAGGGACTAGCGGGAGGGCCCTACGAGCAGTACTTC.

Comments on this clonotype: A read error may produce the germline difference seen at one junction end. The chain carries TRBV7-9 and TRBJ1-1; D may be TRBD1 (6 bases). CDR3 size: 13 residues. CDR1 and CDR2 from the germline V gene are SEHNR and FQNEAQ (reference sequence). DNA of the CDR3: TGTGCCAGCAGACCCCGACAGGACACTGAAGCTCTCTTT. This codes for CASRPRQDTEALF.

As for this clonotype: A clone one base away is much larger, so this may be a read error. The chain couples TRBV7-2 to TRBJ2-3; no firm D call. This CDR3 is built from 16 residues. Per the germline V gene, CDR1 is SGHTA and CDR2 is FQGNSA. The CDR3 is CASSSRQAVSTDTQCF. For the CDR3, the DNA is TGTGCCAGCAGCTCGCGCCAGGCGGTTAGCACAGATACGCAGTGTTTT.

The chain is built from TRBV24-1 and TRBJ1-5, with 9 nucleotides matching TRBD1. CDR1 is KGHDR, CDR2 SFDVKD, per germline. The V segment lost 6 bases and the J segment 0 bases; nucleotides outside the gene matches: 8. CDR3 length equals 17 residues. The CDR3 region has the DNA TGTGCCACCAGTCATGGACAGGGGACGGATAGCAATCAGCCCCAGCATTTT. This gives the protein CATSHGQGTDSNQPQHF.

Ten or more counts support this clonotype. The V gene is TRBV6-1, the J gene TRBJ1-5; the match to TRBD1 covers 7 bases. Germline CDR1 reads MNHNS; CDR2 reads SASEGT. V trimming: 3 bases; J trimming: 4 bases; junction bases outside the gene matches: 6. CDR3 size: 15 residues. Written as DNA, the CDR3 is TGTGCCAGCAGTGACTCGGGACAGCCAAATCAGCCCCAGCATTTT. Translated, it gives CASSDSGQPNQPQHF.

This clonotype turned up a few times. In DNA form, the CDR3 reads TGCAGCGTTGGATGGTCTCCTGAGACCCAGTACTTC. Amino acids: CSVGWSPETQYF. The chain combines TRBV29-1 with TRBJ2-5; D call uncertain. Germline loops: CDR1 SQVTM, CDR2 ANQGSEA. The CDR3 runs 12 residues. V shed 4 bases and J shed 5 bases, with 11 bases lying between them.

Points on this clonotype: This may be a read error: a much more frequent sequence differs by one nucleotide. The chain combines TRBV2 with TRBJ1-1; the D is unclear. Trimming took off 2 bases at V and 9 bases at J, with 13 bases between the two ends. The CDR3 totals 13 residues. Germline loops: CDR1 SNHLY, CDR2 FYNNEI. The CDR3 DNA follows: TGTGCCAGCAGTGAATCCTTCACGGCGAAAGCTTTCTTT. This codes for CASSESFTAKAFF.

This clonotype was detected ten times or more. This sequence joins TRBV20-1 and TRBJ2-1; TRBD2 is a possible D gene (6 bases). Between the trimmed V and J ends, which lost 3 bases and 3 bases, there was a span of 9 bases. The CDR3 runs to 13 residues. The germline V gene has CDR1 DFQATT and CDR2 SNEGSKA (reference sequence). The CDR3 reads CSASGSGYNEQFF. In nucleotides, the CDR3 is TGCAGTGCTAGCGGGAGTGGCTACAATGAGCAGTTCTTC.

CDR3 in DNA: TGTGCCAGCAGCCGGGAGCTTACCGGGACTAGCGGGAGGGCCGGGTTGACAGATACGCAGTATTTT. Translated, it gives CASSRELTGTSGRAGLTDTQYF. The V call is TRBV4-2, the J call TRBJ2-3; 16 nucleotides line up with TRBD2. The V gene's germline CDR1 is LGHNA and CDR2 YNFKEQ. The CDR3 extends over 22 amino acids. J lost 3 bases, V lost 4 bases, and 19 bases had no gene match.